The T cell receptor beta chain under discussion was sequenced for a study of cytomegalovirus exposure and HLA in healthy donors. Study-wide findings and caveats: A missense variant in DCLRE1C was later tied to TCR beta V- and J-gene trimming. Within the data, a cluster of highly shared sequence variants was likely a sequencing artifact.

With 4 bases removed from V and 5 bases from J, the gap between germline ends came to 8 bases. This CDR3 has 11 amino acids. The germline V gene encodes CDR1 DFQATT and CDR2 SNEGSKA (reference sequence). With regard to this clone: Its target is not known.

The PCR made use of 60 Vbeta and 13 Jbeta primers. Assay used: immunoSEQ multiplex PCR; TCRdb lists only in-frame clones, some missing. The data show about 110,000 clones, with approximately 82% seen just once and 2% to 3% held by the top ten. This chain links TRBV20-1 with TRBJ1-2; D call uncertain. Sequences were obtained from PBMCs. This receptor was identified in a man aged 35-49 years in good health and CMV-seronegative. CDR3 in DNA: TGCAGTGCTATGAGATCTTATGGCTACACCTTC. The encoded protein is CSAMRSYGYTF.